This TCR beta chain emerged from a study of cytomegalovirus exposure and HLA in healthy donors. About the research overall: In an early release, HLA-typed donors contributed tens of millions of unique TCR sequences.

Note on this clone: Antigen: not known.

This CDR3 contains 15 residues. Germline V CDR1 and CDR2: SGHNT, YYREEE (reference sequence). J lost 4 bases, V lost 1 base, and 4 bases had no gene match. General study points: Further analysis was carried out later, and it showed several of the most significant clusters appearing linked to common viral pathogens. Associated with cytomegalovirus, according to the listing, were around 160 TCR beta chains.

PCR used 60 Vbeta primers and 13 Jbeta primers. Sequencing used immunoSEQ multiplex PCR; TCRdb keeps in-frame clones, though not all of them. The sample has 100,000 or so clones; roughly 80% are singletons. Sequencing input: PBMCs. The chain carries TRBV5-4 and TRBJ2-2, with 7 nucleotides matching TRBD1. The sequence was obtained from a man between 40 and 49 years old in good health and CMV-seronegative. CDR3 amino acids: CASSLRRGSTGELFF. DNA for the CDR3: TGTGCCAGCAGCTTGCGCAGGGGGAGCACCGGGGAGCTGTTTTTT.